The 32 T cell receptor beta chains below come from one sample, sequenced in a study of neoadjuvant nivolumab and ipilimumab in lung cancer. Only in-frame clones appear in the TCRdb table, and some are missing; sequencing was by immunoSEQ multiplex PCR. The sample contains 30,000 to 35,000 clones, approximately 90% of which appear only once. This specimen was peripheral blood, taken after neoadjuvant nivolumab, alone or with ipilimumab, at or shortly before surgery. The source is an adult with non-small cell lung cancer.

The chain links TRBV20-1 to TRBJ2-5; D call uncertain. The germline V and J ends were trimmed by 0 bases and 6 bases, with 5 bases remaining between them. Germline V lookup: CDR1 DFQATT, CDR2 SNEGSKA (reference sequence). There are 11 residues in the CDR3. Written as DNA, the CDR3 is TGCAGTGCTAGAGATCATAAGACCCAGTACTTC. This encodes CSARDHKTQYF.

The chain employs TRBV10-3 and TRBJ2-1, with a weak D call TRBD1 (5 bases). Germline values: CDR1 ENHRY, CDR2 SYGVKD. The CDR3 loop spans 16 amino acids. V lost 4 bases, J lost 0 bases, and 13 bases lay in between. CDR3 DNA: TGTGCCATCAGTGGGGTTGGGGCTGGCTCCTACAATGAGCAGTTCTTC. Translation: CAISGVGAGSYNEQFF.

The rearrangement links TRBV6-6 to TRBJ1-1, with a possible D match to TRBD1 (5 bases). V was pared by 5 bases and J by 1 base, with 14 bases between. The CDR3 is 15 residues long. From germline, CDR1 is MNHNY and CDR2 SVGAGI (reference sequence). CDR3 DNA sequence: TGTGCCAGCAGTACGGGGGGATGGGAGAACACTGAAGCTTTCTTT. Amino acids: CASSTGGWENTEAFF.

The chain joins TRBV10-1 to TRBJ2-7; 8 positions match TRBD2. Losses at the gene ends were 8 bases for V and 2 bases for J; bases not matched to a gene: 5. Germline loops: CDR1 WNHNN, CDR2 SYGVQD (reference sequence). The CDR3 is made up of 13 amino acids. The CDR3 protein is CASSSGSAYEQYF. The CDR3 DNA sequence: TGCGCCAGCTCTAGCGGGTCTGCCTACGAGCAGTACTTC.

V is TRBV5-4 and J is TRBJ1-1; D unclear. Trimming removed 0 bases from V and 5 bases from J, with 14 bases in between. Germline CDR1 reads SGHNT; CDR2 reads YYREEE (reference sequence). This CDR3 spans 15 amino acids. The CDR3 loop reads CASSLEGRRRTEAFF. In DNA form, the CDR3 reads TGTGCCAGCAGCTTGGAGGGAAGACGGAGAACTGAAGCTTTCTTT.

The V call is TRBV9, the J call TRBJ2-3, with a tentative D call TRBD2 (6 bases). Germline V gene data show CDR1 as SGDLS and CDR2 as YYNGEE. Trimming stripped 0 bases from V and 3 bases from J, with 14 bases between. This CDR3 region has 16 residues. CDR3 loop: CASSVDGSGRTDTQYF. CDR3 coding DNA: TGTGCCAGCAGCGTAGATGGTAGCGGAAGAACAGATACGCAGTATTTT.

The chain links TRBV5-4 to TRBJ2-2; 9 positions match TRBD2. The germline V gene encodes CDR1 SGHNT and CDR2 YYREEE (reference sequence). V was pared by 4 bases and J by 4 bases, with 8 bases of the junction left unmatched. This CDR3 contains 16 residues. CDR3 sequence reads: CASSTGTSLSTGELFF. The CDR3 DNA sequence: TGTGCCAGCAGCACGGGGACTAGCTTAAGCACCGGGGAGCTGTTTTTT.

DNA of the CDR3: TGTGCCAGCAGCCCCGGGGGCAGGTACTACGAGCAGTACTTC. Translated, it gives CASSPGGRYYEQYF. The chain links TRBV7-2 to TRBJ2-7; D is possibly TRBD1 or TRBD2 (6 bases each). Germline lookup yields CDR1 SGHTA and CDR2 FQGNSA. This CDR3 spans 14 amino acids. Trimming shortened V by 5 bases and J by 3 bases, and 14 bases separated the two germline ends.

CDR3 DNA: TGTGCCAGCAGTGCTGGGCGGCAGAACACTGAAGCTTTCTTT. Its protein product is CASSAGRQNTEAFF. The chain is built from TRBV2 and TRBJ1-1, with D unresolved. V lost 4 bases, J lost 1 base, and 10 bases lay in between. The CDR3 is 14 residues long. The germline V gene encodes CDR1 SNHLY and CDR2 FYNNEI.

The rearrangement uses TRBV10-3 and TRBJ1-2, with 9 bases matching TRBD1. Trimming took 2 bases from V and 3 from J; bases not matched to a gene: 10. Germline CDR1 reads ENHRY; CDR2 reads SYGVKD. CDR3 length: 17 amino acids. The CDR3 here is CAISEATGGAGDYGYTF. The CDR3 DNA sequence: TGTGCCATCAGTGAGGCAACAGGGGGCGCAGGGGACTATGGCTACACCTTC.

The V and J genes are TRBV5-5 and TRBJ2-3, with D hard to call. Germline-derived CDR1 and CDR2 are SGHKS and YYEKEE (reference sequence). The CDR3 consists of 12 residues. Trimming took 1 base from V and 4 from J, leaving 4 bases between them. CDR3 sequence (DNA): TGTGCCAGCAGCTTGATTCCAGATACGCAGTATTTT. Residues: CASSLIPDTQYF.

In this sample, this clone turned up a few times. This chain links TRBV10-3 with TRBJ1-5; the match to TRBD1 covers 10 bases. The trim removed 6 bases at V and 4 bases at J, leaving 6 bases unmatched. In germline, CDR1 is ENHRY, CDR2 SYGVKD. This CDR3 has 15 amino acids. The CDR3 region is CAISPEGQGNQPQHF. Written as DNA, the CDR3 is TGTGCCATCAGCCCCGAGGGACAGGGGAATCAGCCCCAGCATTTT.

This clone has just one count. The V call is TRBV11-2, the J call TRBJ1-4, with a weak D call TRBD1 (5 bases). The CDR3 runs to 13 residues. V lost 6 bases, J lost 8 bases, and 13 bases lay in between. Germline CDR1 reads SGHAT; CDR2 reads FQNNGV. Written as DNA, the CDR3 is TGTGCCAGCAGACAGGTCTTCAGGGAAAAACTGTTTTTT. It translates to CASRQVFREKLFF.

This clone showed up just a few times. The rearrangement uses TRBV15 and TRBJ2-7; D tentatively fits TRBD1 or TRBD2 (5 bases each). Germline-derived CDR1 and CDR2 are LNHNV and YYDKDF (reference sequence). This CDR3 has 15 amino acids. The V end lost 0 bases, the J end lost 6 bases, and 15 bases lay between the germline ends. The CDR3 reads CATSRDQDGGTEQYF. DNA of the CDR3: TGTGCCACCAGCAGAGATCAGGACGGTGGGACCGAGCAGTACTTC.

The V gene is TRBV27, the J gene TRBJ2-3, with 7 nucleotides matching TRBD2. The germline V gene has CDR1 MNHEY and CDR2 SMNVEV (reference sequence). This CDR3 has 14 amino acids. The J segment lost 1 base and the V segment lost 5 bases, leaving 3 bases of the junction unmatched. CDR3 residues: CASSGRGGTDTQYF. CDR3 nucleotide sequence: TGTGCCAGCAGTGGTCGGGGGGGCACAGATACGCAGTATTTT.

As regards this clone: Mismatch with germline at one junction end may stem from a read error. This sequence joins TRBV7-9 and TRBJ2-3, with D perhaps being TRBD1 or TRBD2 (5 bases each). This CDR3 region has 15 residues. In germline, CDR1 is SEHNR, CDR2 FQNEAQ (reference sequence). CDR3 in DNA: TGTGCCAGCAGTTTAGGGACGGCTAGCACAGATACGCAGTATTTT. It encodes CASSLGTASTDTQYF.

The chain is built from TRBV13 and TRBJ2-7, with D unresolved. This CDR3 spans 13 amino acids. The germline CDR1 and CDR2 sequences are PRHDT and FYEKMQ (reference sequence). V dropped 5 bases and J dropped 5 bases, with 13 bases sitting between them. CDR3 bases: TGTGCCAGCAGCACGGGCCCCACCAACGAGCAGTACTTC. Translating it yields CASSTGPTNEQYF.

This rearrangement joins TRBV9 to TRBJ2-2; 7 bases match TRBD2. The CDR3 has 17 residues. V shed 3 bases and J 2 bases; nucleotides not matched to a gene: 10. Germline assignment: CDR1 SGDLS and CDR2 YYNGEE. The CDR3 DNA is TGTGCCAGCAGCGCCTTAGGGGCGGGGGAAAACACCGGGGAGCTGTTTTTT. Protein product: CASSALGAGENTGELFF. Variable domain in full (rest from reference TRBV9 and TRBJ2-2): DSGVTQTPKHLITATGQRVTLRCSPRSGDLSVYWYQQSLDQGLQFLIQYYNGEERAKGNILERFSAQQFPDLHSELNLSSLELGDSALYFCASSALGAGENTGELFFGEGSRLTVL.

The chain links TRBV15 to TRBJ2-7; a possible D gene is TRBD2 (7 bases). CDR3 length equals 15 residues. Per germline, CDR1 LNHNV and CDR2 YYDKDF (reference sequence). V lost 5 bases to trimming and J lost 6 bases, with 20 bases between them. DNA for the CDR3: TGTGCCACCAGCCCCGAGGGGGGGCTGTGGGCCGAGCAGTACTTC. This encodes CATSPEGGLWAEQYF.

The rearrangement joins TRBV11-3 to TRBJ1-1; D gene ambiguous. Per the germline V gene, CDR1 is SGHNT and CDR2 is YENEEA. V lost 2 bases and J lost 3, with 7 bases in between. The CDR3 contains 13 residues. The CDR3, as DNA: TGTGCCAGCAGCTTATCCGGGGACACTGAAGCTTTCTTT. Amino acids: CASSLSGDTEAFF.

The chain combines TRBV5-4 with TRBJ2-5; D is ambiguous. Deletions cut 4 bases from V and 4 bases from J, with 14 bases between. The CDR3 contains 14 residues. Looked up from germline, CDR1 is SGHNT and CDR2 is YYREEE (reference sequence). The CDR3 DNA sequence: TGTGCCAGCAGCCTAGAACCGGGTCTAGAGACCCAGTACTTC. It yields the protein CASSLEPGLETQYF.

V gene TRBV4-1 combines with J gene TRBJ1-4, with D uncertain. CDR1 is MGHRA and CDR2 is YSYEKL in the germline V gene. The CDR3 runs 15 residues. V lost 3 bases, J lost 0 bases, and 8 bases lay in between. As DNA, the CDR3 is TGCGCCAGCAGCCACGGAGGCACAACTAATGAAAAACTGTTTTTT. Translation: CASSHGGTTNEKLFF.

This chain uses TRBV5-6 with TRBJ2-5; possibly TRBD1 for D (6 bases). The V gene lost 0 bases and the J gene lost 3 bases, with 9 bases spanning the gap. Germline V gives CDR1 SGHDT, CDR2 YYEEEE. This CDR3 contains 14 residues. CDR3 protein: CASSLVSGEETQYF. DNA of the CDR3: TGTGCCAGCAGCTTGGTCTCAGGGGAAGAGACCCAGTACTTC.

The rearrangement joins TRBV2 to TRBJ2-3, with 12 bases lining up with TRBD2. Trimming removed 7 bases from V and 1 base from J; junction bases left unmatched: 3. This CDR3 is 15 amino acids long. Germline assignment: CDR1 SNHLY and CDR2 FYNNEI. Written as DNA, the CDR3 is TGTGCCAGCAAAAGACTAGCGGGGGGCACAGATACGCAGTATTTT. Residues: CASKRLAGGTDTQYF.

The V and J genes are TRBV5-1 and TRBJ2-3; D ambiguous. CDR1 is SGHRS, CDR2 YFSETQ, per germline. The V gene lost 0 bases and the J gene lost 4 bases, with 9 bases spanning the gap. The CDR3 has 14 amino acids. As DNA, the CDR3 is TGCGCCAGCAGCTTGGAAGGAGTTTCAGATACGCAGTATTTT. Translating gives CASSLEGVSDTQYF.

The rearrangement joins TRBV6-1 to TRBJ1-1, with D hard to call. The CDR3 consists of 13 residues. Per germline, CDR1 MNHNS and CDR2 SASEGT. Trimming took 2 bases from V and 1 from J, leaving 5 bases between them. As DNA, the CDR3 is TGTGCCAGCAGTGAAAACAAGAACACTGAAGCTTTCTTT. Protein: CASSENKNTEAFF.

V and J are TRBV5-6 and TRBJ2-1; 10 bases align to TRBD2. CDR3 length: 13 residues. V lost 9 bases, J lost 10 bases, and 10 bases stayed unmatched. Germline CDR1 and CDR2: SGHDT and YYEEEE. The CDR3 spells CAITQAGGREQFF. CDR3 bases: TGTGCCATAACGCAAGCGGGGGGGAGAGAGCAGTTCTTC.

The chain recombines TRBV12-5 with TRBJ1-1; D gene uncertain. The V and J ends lost 7 bases and 5 bases respectively, with 14 bases between them. The CDR3 length is 13 residues. CDR1 and CDR2 (germline): LGHNT, FRNRAP. CDR3 nucleotides: TGTGCTAGTGCCGTGGACTGGTGGACTGAAGCTTTCTTT. Amino acids: CASAVDWWTEAFF.

The rearrangement links TRBV15 to TRBJ2-7, with D maybe TRBD1 (5 bases). Germline CDR1 LNHNV, CDR2 YYDKDF (reference sequence). This CDR3 has 17 amino acids. Trimming removed 0 bases at V and 3 bases at J, with 18 bases between. CDR3 residues: CATSRDLVRVGRYEQYF. The CDR3 DNA reads TGTGCCACCAGCAGAGATTTGGTCAGGGTTGGGCGCTACGAGCAGTACTTC.

The rearrangement joins TRBV10-3 to TRBJ2-7; 7 bases line up with TRBD1. J gave up 2 bases and V 5 bases, and 9 bases lay outside the gene matches. The CDR3 totals 15 residues. Germline V CDR1 and CDR2: ENHRY, SYGVKD. The CDR3 coding sequence is TGTGCCATCAGTAACCCCCGGGACAGACCCTACGAGCAGTACTTC. Encoded protein: CAISNPRDRPYEQYF.

V and J are TRBV6-5 and TRBJ2-4; D is ambiguous. Between the trimmed V and J ends, which lost 0 bases and 8 bases, there was a span of 11 bases. The CDR3 spans 14 residues. Germline CDR1 reads MNHEY; CDR2 reads SVGAGI. Here the CDR3 reads CASSYSRTRDIQYF. DNA for the CDR3: TGTGCCAGCAGTTACTCCAGGACGCGAGACATTCAGTACTTC.

The chain carries TRBV10-1 and TRBJ2-5, with unresolved D. V dropped 6 bases and J dropped 5 bases, with 7 bases sitting between them. Germline CDR1 reads WNHNN; CDR2 reads SYGVQD (reference sequence). The CDR3 has 11 residues. For the CDR3, the DNA is TGCGCCAGCAGCTTCGGGGAGACCCAGTACTTC. It encodes CASSFGETQYF.